Shown below are 25 T cell receptor beta chains from a single sample sequenced in a study of blood T cell repertoires in COVID-19. Repertoires were generated with immunoSEQ multiplex PCR, while TCRdb's copy carries only in-frame clones and drops some. The top ten clones hold more than 6.5% of a sample with roughly 140,000 clones, approximately 84% of them seen once. The sequencing input was peripheral blood. Source of these receptors: a woman in her sixties with COVID-19, enrolled during active disease.

The CDR3 loop reads CASSLQVTYEQYF. Here the CDR3 DNA reads TGTGCCAGCAGCTTACAGGTAACCTACGAGCAGTACTTC. The V gene is TRBV7-8, the J gene TRBJ2-7; the D is unclear. CDR1 and CDR2 from the germline V gene are SGHVS and FQNEAQ. The CDR3 is 13 residues long. The V gene lost 2 bases and the J gene lost 2 bases, with 7 bases spanning the gap.

V and J are TRBV5-1 and TRBJ2-5; TRBD1 matches 7 bases. The V and J ends lost 6 bases and 1 base, in that order; junction bases with no gene match: 3. This CDR3 is built from 13 residues. The germline CDR1 and CDR2 sequences are SGHRS and YFSETQ. In DNA form, the CDR3 reads TGCGCCAGCACACAGGGGCGCCAAGAGACCCAGTACTTC. Residues: CASTQGRQETQYF.

The chain combines TRBV10-2 with TRBJ1-1; 7 bases line up with TRBD1. Germline V gene sequence: CDR1 WSHSY, CDR2 SAAADI. The CDR3 is made up of 12 amino acids. V lost 10 bases to trimming and J lost 3 bases; unmatched junction nucleotides: 5. The CDR3 region is CATLQGYTEAFF. The CDR3, as DNA: TGCGCCACCCTACAGGGGTACACTGAAGCTTTCTTT.

This clone has just one count. This chain joins TRBV7-2 and TRBJ2-1; D gene uncertain. Germline CDR1 SGHTA, CDR2 FQGNSA. The CDR3 loop spans 11 amino acids. V lost 6 bases to trimming and J lost 8 bases, with 8 bases between them. This CDR3 reads CASRSRDEQFF. DNA of the CDR3: TGTGCCAGCAGATCGCGCGATGAGCAGTTCTTC.

The chain is built from TRBV30 and TRBJ1-2, with 10 positions matching TRBD1. The CDR3 is 14 residues long. Germline V CDR1 and CDR2: GTSNPN, SVGIG (reference sequence). Trimming at V came to 2 bases and at J to 4 bases, leaving 4 bases not matched to a gene. CDR3 region: CAWSTTGGSYGYTF. CDR3 bases: TGTGCCTGGAGTACGACAGGGGGCAGCTATGGCTACACCTTC.

V is TRBV6-5 and J is TRBJ2-7, with TRBD1 identical over 10 bases. V was pared by 6 bases and J by 3 bases, with 5 bases of the junction left unmatched. The CDR3 is 14 residues long. Germline lookup yields CDR1 MNHEY and CDR2 SVGAGI. CDR3 sequence: CASRPGTGDYEQYV. CDR3 nucleotide sequence: TGTGCCAGCAGGCCTGGGACAGGGGACTACGAGCAGTACGTC.

The chain employs TRBV2 and TRBJ2-7; 11 bases are a match to TRBD1. Germline V CDR1 and CDR2: SNHLY, FYNNEI. The CDR3 length is 14 residues. V gave up 8 bases and J gave up 0 bases; unmatched junction bases: 3. CDR3 DNA: TGTGCCAGCCTCGGGACAGGGGGCTCCTACGAGCAGTACGTC. Protein product: CASLGTGGSYEQYV.

This clone was detected only once. For the CDR3, the DNA is TGCGCCAGCAGCCGACAGGAGAACACTGAAGCTTTCTTT. Its protein product is CASSRQENTEAFF. The chain links TRBV5-1 to TRBJ1-1; weak D call: TRBD1 (6 bases). V shed 4 bases and J shed 1 base, with 8 bases lying between them. This CDR3 has 13 residues. CDR1 is SGHRS, CDR2 YFSETQ, per germline.

V usage is TRBV27 and J usage is TRBJ2-3, with D unresolved. Germline CDR1 MNHEY, CDR2 SMNVEV (reference sequence). V lost 2 bases and J lost 2, with 5 bases in between. The CDR3 runs 13 residues. The CDR3 spells CASSLQATDTQYF. The CDR3 coding sequence is TGTGCCAGCAGTTTACAAGCCACAGATACGCAGTATTTT.

A few counts support this clone. The chain couples TRBV18 to TRBJ1-5; 8 nucleotides agree with TRBD1. The germline V gene encodes CDR1 KGHSH and CDR2 LQKENI. The CDR3 runs to 15 residues. V lost 3 bases, J lost 3 bases, and 4 bases stayed unmatched. CDR3 nucleotide sequence: TGTGCCAGCTCACCCGGACAGGGCATCAATCAGCCCCAGCATTTT. It is translated as CASSPGQGINQPQHF.

This clone was recorded only once. The chain employs TRBV5-1 and TRBJ2-2; a weak D match, TRBD2 (5 bases). The CDR3 runs 15 residues. Germline CDR1 is SGHRS and CDR2 is YFSETQ. Trimming left V 0 bases short and J 4 bases short, with 10 bases between. The CDR3 DNA sequence: TGCGCCAGCAGCTTGGGAGCGGTGGGCACCGGGGAGCTGTTTTTT. This translates into CASSLGAVGTGELFF.

The genes are TRBV2 and TRBJ1-5; D is ambiguous. Trimming took off 8 bases at V and 1 base at J, with 9 bases between the two ends. CDR1 and CDR2 from the germline V gene are SNHLY and FYNNEI. The CDR3 sequence is 13 residues long. The CDR3 DNA sequence: TGTGCCAGCCACGACAAAAGCAATCAGCCCCAGCATTTT. This sequence encodes CASHDKSNQPQHF.

CDR3 residues: CASSLGQEGTEAFF. In DNA form, the CDR3 reads TGTGCCAGCAGTTTGGGACAGGAGGGCACTGAAGCTTTCTTT. The genes are TRBV6-5 and TRBJ1-1; 8 bases line up with TRBD1. The CDR3 is 14 residues long. V lost 4 bases, J lost 4 bases, and 5 bases stayed unmatched. Germline CDR1 MNHEY, CDR2 SVGAGI.

This chain joins TRBV5-8 and TRBJ1-3; possible D gene TRBD1, 6 bases. V lost 4 bases and J lost 2, with 13 bases in between. Germline CDR1 reads SGHTS; CDR2 reads YDEGEE. This CDR3 contains 15 residues. The CDR3 region has the DNA TGTGCCAGCAGCCTCACAGGGATGGCTGGAAACACCATATATTTT. The encoded protein is CASSLTGMAGNTIYF.

In this sample, this clone turned up once. The chain uses TRBV4-1 and TRBJ2-1; 9 bases align to TRBD2. Unmatched junction bases numbered 10, after V lost 0 bases and J lost 7 bases. Germline V gives CDR1 MGHRA, CDR2 YSYEKL. CDR3 length: 17 amino acids. In nucleotides, the CDR3 is TGCGCCAGCAGCCAAGATTTGCCAGCGGGAGGTCAAAATGAGCAGTTCTTC. It encodes CASSQDLPAGGQNEQFF.

About this clone: A read error may produce the germline difference seen at one junction end. The gene calls are TRBV7-7 and TRBJ1-2, with 9 bases matching TRBD1. CDR1 is SSHAT, CDR2 FNYEAQ, per germline (reference sequence). This CDR3 has 15 amino acids. The CDR3 region has the DNA TGTGCTAGCAGCTTAATAGATGGGACAGGGTACGGCTACACCTTC. Encoded protein: CASSLIDGTGYGYTF.

The chain is built from TRBV6-1 and TRBJ2-7, with 10 bases lining up with TRBD1. V lost 0 bases and J lost 2; bases outside the gene matches: 7. The CDR3 covers 17 residues. The germline V gene encodes CDR1 MNHNS and CDR2 SASEGT. CDR3 in amino acids: CASSEASPGQGAYEQYF. In DNA, the CDR3 is TGTGCCAGCAGTGAAGCTTCCCCAGGACAGGGGGCCTACGAGCAGTACTTC.

This clone was seen a few times. The rearrangement links TRBV6-5 to TRBJ2-3; possibly TRBD1 for D (6 bases). The CDR3 spans 15 residues. The germline V and J ends were trimmed by 6 bases and 2 bases, with 15 bases remaining between them. Germline CDR1 is MNHEY and CDR2 is SVGAGI. The CDR3 region is CASRPVDRLTDTQYF. CDR3 sequence (DNA): TGTGCCAGCAGACCAGTCGACAGGCTCACAGATACGCAGTATTTT.

The J gene is TRBJ2-3, the V gene TRBV6-5; 10 bases are shared with TRBD2. Germline-derived CDR1 and CDR2 are MNHEY and SVGAGI. J gave up 4 bases and V 5 bases, and 6 bases lay outside the gene matches. There are 15 residues in the CDR3. CDR3 sequence: CASSPQRGGADTQYF. The DNA for the CDR3 is TGTGCCAGCAGTCCCCAGCGGGGGGGCGCAGATACGCAGTATTTT.

The chain uses TRBV6-6 and TRBJ1-1; no clear D gene. V was pared by 2 bases and J by 0 bases, with 4 bases between. Germline V lookup: CDR1 MNHNY, CDR2 SVGAGI (reference sequence). CDR3 length equals 13 residues. For the CDR3, the DNA is TGTGCCAGCAGTTACGGCATGAACACTGAAGCTTTCTTT. It specifies CASSYGMNTEAFF.

The genes are TRBV5-1 and TRBJ2-2, with TRBD2 identical over 9 bases. Germline values: CDR1 SGHRS, CDR2 YFSETQ. This CDR3 region has 18 residues. Unmatched junction bases numbered 8, after V lost 0 bases and J lost 2 bases. CDR3 nucleotides: TGCGCCAGCAGCTTGGAGTCCAGCGGGGGGACAAACACCGGGGAGCTGTTTTTT. It translates to CASSLESSGGTNTGELFF.

CDR3: CASSSSGRDNGYTF. The CDR3 DNA reads as TGTGCCAGTAGTTCCTCGGGGAGGGACAATGGCTACACCTTC. This rearrangement joins TRBV19 to TRBJ1-2; possible D gene TRBD1, 6 bases. V lost 5 bases and J 6 bases, leaving 16 bases between the germline ends. This CDR3 spans 14 amino acids. CDR1 is LNHDA and CDR2 is SQIVND in the germline V gene (reference sequence).

The chain has TRBV2 and TRBJ2-4, with TRBD1 identical over 7 bases. With 6 bases clipped from V and 2 bases from J, the junction kept 10 bases outside the gene matches. This CDR3 has 16 amino acids. The germline V gene has CDR1 SNHLY and CDR2 FYNNEI. CDR3 nucleotides: TGTGCCAGCAGGGCTATGGGCAGGGGGACCAAAAACATTCAGTACTTC. It yields the protein CASRAMGRGTKNIQYF.

The rearrangement joins TRBV6-2 or TRBV6-3 to TRBJ1-5; 12 bases align to TRBD1. Germline V gene sequence: CDR1 MNHEY, CDR2 SVGEGT. The CDR3 runs 18 residues. The ends lost 5 bases at V and 0 bases at J; junction bases unmatched: 8. CDR3 loop: CASSPLGQGASSNQPQHF. DNA of the CDR3: TGTGCCAGCAGTCCACTGGGACAGGGGGCGAGTAGCAATCAGCCCCAGCATTTT.

The chain joins TRBV6-1 to TRBJ1-6; 7 bases agree with TRBD1. This CDR3 spans 14 amino acids. V shed 3 bases, J shed 5 bases, and the junction held 1 base outside the gene matches. Germline V gene lookup returns CDR1 MNHNS and CDR2 SASEGT. CDR3 residues: CASSEGQNNSPLHF. The CDR3 DNA follows: TGTGCCAGCAGTGAGGGACAGAATAATTCACCCCTCCACTTT.